This T cell receptor (beta chain) was sequenced in a study of OX40 agonist ivuxolimab in advanced cancers. The CDR3 length is 13 residues. The germline V gene has CDR1 SGHAT and CDR2 FQNNGV. With V trimmed by 4 bases and J by 14 bases, 9 bases remained unmatched. The method was immunoSEQ multiplex PCR; TCRdb's version includes in-frame clones alone and lacks a portion of them. The data contain about 80,000 clones, 85% of them singletons. The sequencing used CD4+ or CD8+ T cells sorted from blood, collected in a trial of the OX40 agonist ivuxolimab. This receptor was taken from an adult with an advanced solid tumor such as melanoma, head and neck, liver or kidney cancer. The chain has TRBV11-2 and TRBJ2-3; TRBD2 agrees at 10 bases. The CDR3 here is CASSSTRASGRYF. The CDR3 nucleotides are TGTGCCAGCAGCTCCACTAGGGCTAGCGGGAGGTATTTT.